The 32 T cell receptor beta chains in this list originate from one sample, sequenced in a study of blood T cells in healthy people across ages. A second PCR, run for roughly 7 to 11 cycles, used a sample-barcoded 5' primer plus a J-beta primer mix. TCRdb re-called the 5' RACE reads with MiXCR, one entry per CDR3 protein. The sample gives 1,300,000 or so distinct CDR3 sequences, 59% of which show up once; 6.5% to 8% is in the top ten. Material for sequencing was blood. The receptor set was obtained from a man between 18 and 35 years old in good health.

The V gene is TRBV20-1, the J gene TRBJ2-3; 13 bases match TRBD2. The CDR3 is 14 amino acids. J was trimmed by 6 bases and V by 3 bases; bases with no gene match: 3. Germline CDR1 and CDR2: DFQATT and SNEGSKA (reference sequence). In DNA, the CDR3 is TGCAGTGCTAGCCCGGGACTAGCGGGGGATACGCAGTATTTT. This sequence encodes CSASPGLAGDTQYF.

This sequence joins TRBV10-3 and TRBJ1-1; D remains unclear. Germline V CDR1 and CDR2: ENHRY, SYGVKD. The CDR3 runs 15 residues. Trimming pared 0 bases from V and 0 bases from J, leaving 8 bases between. The DNA for the CDR3 is TGTGCCATCAGTGAGTCCGGGCCTTTGAACACTGAAGCTTTCTTT. Encoded protein: CAISESGPLNTEAFF.

V is TRBV6-6 and J is TRBJ1-6; D is unclear. Germline V gene lookup returns CDR1 MNHNY and CDR2 SVGAGI (reference sequence). V was shortened by 5 bases and J by 16 bases, with 12 bases between the two germline ends. The CDR3 contains 11 residues. The CDR3 DNA reads as TGTGCCAGCAGTCAAGAATTAACTCTCCACTTT. This codes for CASSQELTLHF.

The chain uses TRBV27 and TRBJ2-5; 7 nucleotides align to TRBD2. The J call may be wrong; the DNA end is better matched by TRBJ2-7. In germline, CDR1 is MNHEY, CDR2 SMNVEV (reference sequence). The CDR3 spans 15 residues. The CDR3 is CASSPRMSGAYEQYF. CDR3 nucleotide sequence: TGTGCCAGCAGTCCCCGGATGAGCGGGGCCTACGAGCAGTACTTC.

The chain uses TRBV9 and TRBJ1-1, with D unresolved. Between the trimmed V and J ends, which lost 7 bases and 12 bases, there was a span of 22 bases. CDR3 size: 13 residues. Germline V gene sequence: CDR1 SGDLS, CDR2 YYNGEE. The CDR3 bases are TGTGCCAGCTCGGATTATGGTGGGCAGTATTCTTTCTTT. Protein sequence: CASSDYGGQYSFF.

V and J are TRBV4-3 and TRBJ1-2; a weak D match, TRBD1 (5 bases). The germline gives CDR1 LGHNA, CDR2 YSLEER. V lost 0 bases and J 6 bases, leaving 11 bases between the germline ends. The CDR3 is 14 residues long. The CDR3 nucleotides read TGCGCCAGCAGCCAAGACAGGGTAGTGAATGGCTACACCTTC. It yields the protein CASSQDRVVNGYTF.

The V call is TRBV29-1, the J call TRBJ2-7, with a possible D match to TRBD2 (5 bases). Between the trimmed V and J ends, which lost 6 bases and 2 bases, there was a span of 8 bases. The CDR3 is made up of 11 amino acids. Germline V CDR1 and CDR2: SQVTM, ANQGSEA. Here the CDR3 reads CSVDGAYEQYF. In DNA form, the CDR3 reads TGCAGCGTCGACGGGGCCTACGAGCAGTACTTC.

The chain links TRBV6-5 to TRBJ1-1; no firm D call. The CDR3 is 13 amino acids. V was trimmed by 7 bases and J by 4 bases, leaving 13 bases between them. Germline values: CDR1 MNHEY, CDR2 SVGAGI. The CDR3 here is CASTNRATTEAFF. The CDR3 DNA reads TGTGCCAGCACCAATCGGGCGACCACTGAAGCTTTCTTT.

This clonotype was observed a few times. This chain connects TRBV10-3 to TRBJ2-5; D is unclear. Trimming stripped 2 bases from V and 4 bases from J, with 8 bases between. CDR3 length: 13 residues. CDR1 is ENHRY and CDR2 is SYGVKD in the germline V gene. The CDR3 DNA follows: TGTGCCATCAGTGAGAAGGGTGCAGAGACCCAGTACTTC. Its protein is CAISEKGAETQYF.

This clonotype was detected once. This chain connects TRBV7-2 to TRBJ2-1; 9 bases fit TRBD1. Per germline, CDR1 SGHTA and CDR2 FQGNSA. The CDR3 extends over 15 amino acids. J gave up 3 bases and V 5 bases, and 5 bases lay outside the gene matches. The CDR3 coding sequence is TGTGCCAGCAGCGACCGGGACAGGGACTACAATGAGCAGTTCTTC. Amino acid sequence: CASSDRDRDYNEQFF.

The chain joins TRBV29-1 to TRBJ1-2; D possibly corresponds to TRBD1 (5 bases). Between the trimmed V and J ends, which lost 8 bases and 4 bases, there was a span of 17 bases. Germline V gene sequence: CDR1 SQVTM, CDR2 ANQGSEA. The CDR3 totals 13 residues. CDR3 protein: CSLREAGTYGYTF. In DNA form, the CDR3 reads TGCAGCCTTCGGGAGGCAGGGACCTATGGCTACACCTTC. The variable domain in full, with the rest retrieved from reference TRBV29-1 and TRBJ1-2, is SAVISQKPSRDICQRGTSLTIQCQVDSQVTMMFWYRQQPGQSLTLIATANQGSEATYESGFVIDKFPISRPNLTFSTLTVSNMSPEDSSIYLCSLREAGTYGYTFGSGTRLTVV.

About this clonotype: It may be a read error: a sequence one base away is much more abundant. The chain recombines TRBV5-1 with TRBJ2-7; TRBD2 aligns across 8 bases. V was clipped by 4 bases and J by 7 bases; unmatched bases: 16. The CDR3 contains 16 residues. Looked up from germline, CDR1 is SGHRS and CDR2 is YFSETQ. The CDR3 DNA reads TGCGCCAGCAGCCCATCACCGGGACTAGTTTACAATGAGCAGTACTTC. As protein: CASSPSPGLVYNEQYF. The variable domain in full, completed from reference TRBV5-1 and TRBJ2-7, reads KAGVTQTPRYLIKTRGQQVTLSCSPISGHRSVSWYQQTPGQGLQFLFEYFSETQRNKGNFPGRFSGRQFSNSRSEMNVSTLELGDSALYLCASSPSPGLVYNEQYFGPGTRLTVT.

V is TRBV2 and J is TRBJ2-4; D uncertain. The CDR3 consists of 16 residues. Germline V lookup: CDR1 SNHLY, CDR2 FYNNEI. V gave up 8 bases and J gave up 5 bases, with 22 bases separating them. CDR3 in amino acids: CASAIPKSVAENIQYF. For the CDR3, the DNA is TGTGCCAGCGCCATACCAAAGTCAGTTGCGGAAAACATTCAGTACTTC.

This clonotype was observed a single time. The junction departs from germline at one end; a sequencing error may be responsible. The V and J genes are TRBV7-2 and TRBJ1-4, with D uncertain. The CDR3 totals 15 residues. Germline CDR1 is SGHTA and CDR2 is FQGNSA. CDR3 in DNA: TGTGCCTGCAGCTCCCAAGGAGCAACTAATGAAAAACTGTTTTTT. It translates to CACSSQGATNEKLFF.

This rearrangement joins TRBV2 to TRBJ2-2; D is possibly TRBD1 (6 bases). Per germline, CDR1 SNHLY and CDR2 FYNNEI. Deletions cut 6 bases from V and 5 bases from J, with 10 bases between. This CDR3 is built from 13 residues. CDR3 nucleotides: TGTGCCAGCAGATCAGGGGTTACCGGGGAGCTGTTTTTT. It codes for CASRSGVTGELFF.

The chain combines TRBV29-1 with TRBJ2-1, with 11 bases lining up with TRBD2. The CDR3 has 15 amino acids. Trimming took 2 bases from V and 2 from J; bases not matched to a gene: 2. Germline V gene lookup returns CDR1 SQVTM and CDR2 ANQGSEA. The CDR3, as DNA: TGCAGCGTTGAAAAGGGACTAGCGGCCTACAATGAGCAGTTCTTC. It is translated as CSVEKGLAAYNEQFF.

DNA for the CDR3: TGTGCCAGCAGCGGACCGGGACAGGTGAACACTGAAGCTTTCTTT. This sequence encodes CASSGPGQVNTEAFF. This rearrangement joins TRBV5-6 to TRBJ1-1, with 8 bases lining up with TRBD1. Germline CDR1 and CDR2: SGHDT and YYEEEE. J gave up 0 bases and V 4 bases, and 5 bases lay outside the gene matches. CDR3 length equals 15 residues.

This clonotype appeared a single time. This chain uses TRBV4-2 with TRBJ2-7; D not resolved. The CDR3 covers 17 residues. Germline loops: CDR1 LGHNA, CDR2 YNFKEQ. Trimming left V 1 base short and J 4 bases short, with 20 bases between. The CDR3, as DNA: TGTGCCAGCAGCCAAGTGGCCCCGGCTGGGTCTAAGTACGAGCAGTACTTC. Amino acids: CASSQVAPAGSKYEQYF.

The chain uses TRBV14 and TRBJ2-4; perhaps TRBD2 as D (5 bases). The ends were cut back, 2 bases at V and 3 bases at J, with 20 bases in the middle. CDR1 is SGHDN and CDR2 is FVKESK in the germline V gene. The length of the CDR3 is 18 residues. CDR3 sequence: CASSQPWTSPGSKNIQYF. The DNA of the CDR3 is TGTGCCAGCAGCCAACCTTGGACGAGCCCTGGGAGCAAAAACATTCAGTACTTC.

The chain combines TRBV6-5 with TRBJ1-6; D is unresolved. V lost 6 bases and J 5 bases, leaving 11 bases between the germline ends. The germline CDR1 and CDR2 sequences are MNHEY and SVGAGI. The CDR3 is made up of 14 amino acids. As DNA, the CDR3 is TGTGCCAGCAGAGGGTTATTGGATAATTCACCCCTCCACTTT. Its translation: CASRGLLDNSPLHF.

The V gene is TRBV10-3, the J gene TRBJ1-2; 7 bases line up with TRBD1. The trim removed 3 bases at V and 0 bases at J, leaving 1 base unmatched. CDR1 is ENHRY and CDR2 is SYGVKD in the germline V gene. This CDR3 contains 14 residues. This chain's CDR3 is CAISDGTANYGYTF. The CDR3 DNA is TGTGCCATCAGTGACGGGACAGCTAACTATGGCTACACCTTC.

The V and J genes are TRBV11-2 and TRBJ2-3, with a tentative D call TRBD2 (5 bases). The germline V gene has CDR1 SGHAT and CDR2 FQNNGV. This CDR3 spans 18 amino acids. Trimming took off 1 base at V and 6 bases at J, with 23 bases between the two ends. Here the CDR3 reads CASSLVLERRTQPDTQYF. The CDR3 DNA reads as TGTGCCAGCAGCTTAGTTCTCGAGCGGAGGACGCAGCCCGATACGCAGTATTTT.

The gene calls are TRBV27 and TRBJ2-7, with a possible D match to TRBD1 (6 bases). V was pared by 5 bases and J by 1 base, with 30 bases between. Germline V gene data show CDR1 as MNHEY and CDR2 as SMNVEV (reference sequence). The length of the CDR3 is 20 residues. CDR3 protein: CASSKASRGLRRRESYEQYF. The CDR3, as DNA: TGTGCCAGCAGTAAAGCCTCCAGGGGCCTCCGCCGGAGAGAGTCCTACGAGCAGTACTTC.

This sequence joins TRBV12-3 or TRBV12-4 and TRBJ2-6; 9 bases fit TRBD1. The CDR3 has 17 residues. Trimming at V came to 6 bases and at J to 0 bases, leaving 6 bases not matched to a gene. The CDR3 coding sequence is TGTGCCAGCAGATTGGACAGGGGTGGCTCTGGGGCCAACGTCCTGACTTTC. This sequence encodes CASRLDRGGSGANVLTF.

The rearrangement uses TRBV18 and TRBJ2-3, with 8 bases matching TRBD2. V shed 4 bases, J shed 7 bases, and the junction held 7 bases outside the gene matches. Germline CDR1 is KGHSH and CDR2 is LQKENI. This CDR3 region has 14 residues. The chain's CDR3 is CASSRSSGRYTQYF. Here the CDR3 DNA reads TGTGCCAGCTCACGGTCTAGCGGGCGGTATACGCAGTATTTT.

This chain links TRBV7-9 with TRBJ2-3; possible D gene TRBD2, 6 bases. The germline CDR1 and CDR2 sequences are SEHNR and FQNEAQ (reference sequence). V lost 4 bases and J 6 bases, leaving 17 bases between the germline ends. The CDR3 has 15 amino acids. The CDR3 region has the DNA TGTGCCAGCAGCTCTAGCCCCTGGACTACCGATACGCAGTATTTT. The encoded protein is CASSSSPWTTDTQYF.

This clonotype was seen a handful of times. The chain recombines TRBV12-3 or TRBV12-4 with TRBJ2-3; D possibly uses TRBD1 or TRBD2 (5 bases each). CDR3 length: 15 residues. V was pared by 2 bases and J by 1 base, with 10 bases between. CDR3: CASSLTVGGTDTQYF. DNA for the CDR3: TGTGCCAGCAGTTTAACTGTGGGGGGCACAGATACGCAGTATTTT.

Concerning this clonotype: A read error may produce the germline difference seen at one junction end. This chain's CDR3 is CVSSTSGSSYEQYF. The CDR3 DNA follows: TGTGTCAGCAGCACTAGCGGGAGTTCCTACGAGCAGTACTTC. This chain links TRBV9 with TRBJ2-7, with 11 positions matching TRBD2. The CDR3 covers 14 residues. Germline CDR1 is SGDLS and CDR2 is YYNGEE.

This clonotype was seen ten or more times. The chain has TRBV27 and TRBJ2-3; D is ambiguous. This CDR3 is built from 13 residues. Germline CDR1 reads MNHEY; CDR2 reads SMNVEV (reference sequence). Between the trimmed V and J ends, which lost 4 bases and 0 bases, there was a span of 5 bases. CDR3 DNA sequence: TGTGCCAGCAGTTCCCAAAGCACAGATACGCAGTATTTT. This gives the protein CASSSQSTDTQYF.

The table lists this clonotype with a few counts. The chain couples TRBV29-1 to TRBJ2-1; D is uncertain. CDR1 is SQVTM and CDR2 is ANQGSEA in the germline V gene. Trimming cost V 4 bases and J 6 bases, with 13 bases left between them. The CDR3 covers 13 residues. The CDR3 here is CSVVLSQANEQFF. CDR3 nucleotide sequence: TGCAGCGTTGTTCTTTCCCAGGCCAATGAGCAGTTCTTC.

The chain uses TRBV6-1 and TRBJ2-2, with a tentative D call TRBD2 (6 bases). Germline-derived CDR1 and CDR2 are MNHNS and SASEGT. The CDR3 extends over 15 amino acids. Trimming removed 4 bases from V and 2 bases from J, with 11 bases in between. The CDR3, as DNA: TGTGCCAGCAGTGTTTCGGGGGTAAACACCGGGGAGCTGTTTTTT. Protein product: CASSVSGVNTGELFF.

This clonotype was seen just once. This chain connects TRBV20-1 to TRBJ1-2; weak D call: TRBD1 (6 bases). This CDR3 is 13 amino acids long. Per the germline V gene, CDR1 is DFQATT and CDR2 is SNEGSKA (reference sequence). V was shortened by 3 bases and J by 2 bases, with 10 bases between the two germline ends. CDR3 protein: CSASPGQNYGYTF. CDR3 nucleotides: TGCAGTGCTAGTCCCGGACAGAACTATGGCTACACCTTC.